This TCR beta chain was identified during a study of blood T cell repertoires in COVID-19. In the source study's methods: Nucleated cell number was recorded as an estimate derived from reference gene primer amplification. The table came from immunoSEQ multiplex PCR; TCRdb's copy has only in-frame clones and leaves some out. The DNA was the basis for D and trimming; V, J and clone size are from that table. The table lists 45,000 to 65,000 clones, roughly 90% of them singletons. Per germline, CDR1 MGHRA and CDR2 YSYEKL. The CDR3 has 16 residues. Trimming removed 2 bases at V and 1 base at J, with 15 bases between. Only a few counts were recorded for this clone.

The receptor's source is a human donor in a cohort sampled during active COVID-19. The rearrangement uses TRBV4-1 and TRBJ2-7, with a tentative D call TRBD2 (6 bases). Sequencing was carried out using peripheral blood. Here the CDR3 reads CASSQSPGTRSYEQYF. The DNA for the CDR3 is TGCGCCAGCAGCCAATCCCCGGGGACTCGATCCTACGAGCAGTACTTC.